These 24 T cell receptor beta chains were all obtained from the same sample, sequenced in a study of Ad26.COV2.S vaccination and SARS-CoV-2 variants (dated by TCRdb to the early 2020s). According to the study, the label for this sample's treatment or condition signals: over 15 received Ad26.COV2.S at low or high dose, single or two shots; five or six received placebo; per-sample allocation not given. For vaccine and placebo recipients, the sequenced repertoires came from samples collected on day 63 after the first injection. Library prep was done by the immunoSEQ multiplex PCR assay. TCRdb re-hosts the immuneACCESS table, in-frame sequences only. Its copies lack some clones; in the studies checked, an unresolved V gene accounts for under half of them, and the cause for the rest is not known. Across this sample there are about 350,000 clones, with 86% seen only once. The ten most abundant clones make up approximately 12% of the sample.

The sequencing used peripheral blood, collected in a trial of Ad26.COV2.S vaccine versus placebo. The receptors originated from a person between 18 and 60 years old who received the Ad26.COV2.S COVID-19 vaccine or a placebo.

This chain connects TRBV28 to TRBJ1-4, with no clear D. The V end lost 5 bases, the J end lost 8 bases, and 15 bases lay between the germline ends. In germline, CDR1 is MDHEN, CDR2 SYDVKM. The CDR3 has 14 residues. The CDR3 region is CASSRTAGREKLFF. The CDR3 DNA is TGTGCCAGCAGTCGGACTGCGGGGAGGGAAAAACTGTTTTTT.

The chain recombines TRBV13 with TRBJ2-7, with 7 bases that match TRBD1. J was trimmed by 7 bases and V by 5 bases; bases with no gene match: 8. The CDR3 is made up of 13 amino acids. Per germline, CDR1 PRHDT and CDR2 FYEKMQ (reference sequence). CDR3 nucleotides: TGTGCCAGCAGCCGGGACAGCGGATGGGAGCAGTACTTC. Translating it yields CASSRDSGWEQYF.

The chain uses TRBV24-1 and TRBJ2-1, with D perhaps TRBD2 (7 bases). V lost 9 bases to trimming and J lost 4 bases, with 18 bases between them. Germline loops: CDR1 KGHDR, CDR2 SFDVKD. This CDR3 spans 15 amino acids. The DNA of the CDR3 is TGTGCCACCTCTGAGGGGGGACTAAAATACAATGAGCAGTTCTTC. Its translation: CATSEGGLKYNEQFF.

A word on this clone: A much larger clone is a single base away; this may be a read error. The chain combines TRBV25-1 with TRBJ2-3; unclear D gene. The CDR3 consists of 11 residues. Germline loops: CDR1 MGHDK, CDR2 SYGVNS. Between the trimmed V and J ends, which lost 5 bases and 2 bases, there was a span of 2 bases. The CDR3 DNA reads as TGTGCCAGCAGTACCACAGATACGCAGTATTTT. Its translation: CASSTTDTQYF.

The V and J genes are TRBV6-5 and TRBJ2-7; 13 bases align to TRBD2. This CDR3 contains 15 residues. The V segment lost 6 bases and the J segment 0 bases; nucleotides outside the gene matches: 2. Germline lookup yields CDR1 MNHEY and CDR2 SVGAGI. CDR3 in amino acids: CASRTSGGGSYEQYF. For the CDR3, the DNA is TGTGCCAGCAGAACTAGCGGGGGGGGCTCCTACGAGCAGTACTTC.

This chain connects TRBV28 to TRBJ1-1; D possibly corresponds to TRBD1 (6 bases). V was shortened by 10 bases and J by 0 bases, with 18 bases between the two germline ends. Germline CDR1 MDHEN, CDR2 SYDVKM. This CDR3 spans 15 amino acids. This CDR3 reads CATFARGGMNTEAFF. The CDR3 DNA reads as TGTGCCACCTTCGCCCGAGGGGGGATGAACACTGAAGCTTTCTTT. The full variable domain, rest sourced from reference TRBV28 and TRBJ1-1, is DVKVTQSSRYLVKRTGEKVFLECVQDMDHENMFWYRQDPGLGLRLIYFSYDVKMKEKGDIPEGYSVSREKKERFSLILESASTNQTSMYLCATFARGGMNTEAFFGQGTRLTVV.

The chain recombines TRBV6-5 with TRBJ2-2; a possible D gene is TRBD2 (5 bases). Germline CDR1 is MNHEY and CDR2 is SVGAGI. V lost 0 bases and J 8 bases, leaving 13 bases between the germline ends. CDR3 length: 15 residues. Here the CDR3 reads CASSYSTRRWGELFF. In DNA form, the CDR3 reads TGTGCCAGCAGTTACTCGACGAGGAGGTGGGGGGAGCTGTTTTTT.

In DNA, the CDR3 is TGTGCCAGCAGTTACCTCATGAGGGCTTCGGACGAGCAGTACTTC. The encoded protein is CASSYLMRASDEQYF. The V and J genes are TRBV6-2 or TRBV6-3 and TRBJ2-7; D might be TRBD2 (5 bases). Germline loops: CDR1 MNHEY, CDR2 SVGEGT. The CDR3 covers 15 residues. Trimming pared 2 bases from V and 5 bases from J, leaving 16 bases between.

The genes are TRBV18 and TRBJ1-1, with a weak D call TRBD1 (5 bases). V shed 6 bases and J shed 4 bases, with 12 bases lying between them. Germline V lookup: CDR1 KGHSH, CDR2 LQKENI. The CDR3 is 13 amino acids. CDR3 coding DNA: TGTGCCAGCTCTGGCGGGACGGCCACTGAAGCTTTCTTT. Translated, it gives CASSGGTATEAFF.

The J gene is TRBJ1-1, the V gene TRBV19; D is unclear. Per the germline V gene, CDR1 is LNHDA and CDR2 is SQIVND (reference sequence). There are 11 residues in the CDR3. The germline V and J ends were trimmed by 5 bases and 9 bases, with 10 bases remaining between them. DNA for the CDR3: TGTGCCAGTAGTCCGGCAGCTCAAGCTTTCTTT. It codes for CASSPAAQAFF.

The chain employs TRBV28 and TRBJ1-1; D possibly corresponds to TRBD1 (6 bases). Germline CDR1 is MDHEN and CDR2 is SYDVKM. The length of the CDR3 is 15 residues. Trimming cost V 10 bases and J 1 base, with 19 bases left between them. The CDR3 nucleotides read TGTGCCACCATAGGGACATCATTCCCGAACACTGAAGCTTTCTTT. It translates to CATIGTSFPNTEAFF.

This chain uses TRBV27 with TRBJ2-2; TRBD1 or TRBD2 may be the D gene (7 bases each). Deletions cut 10 bases from V and 4 bases from J, with 16 bases between. CDR3 length: 14 residues. The germline V gene has CDR1 MNHEY and CDR2 SMNVEV (reference sequence). The CDR3 region is CATGGGMVTGELFF. The CDR3 bases are TGTGCCACAGGGGGGGGTATGGTCACCGGGGAGCTGTTTTTT.

This clone has just one count. The chain recombines TRBV30 with TRBJ1-6; D gene unclear. V shed 8 bases and J shed 5 bases, with 13 bases lying between them. The germline V gene has CDR1 GTSNPN and CDR2 SVGIG (reference sequence). This CDR3 is 13 amino acids long. The CDR3 bases are TGTGCCGCAGGACGGCCCCATAATTCACCCCTCCACTTT. Translation gives CAAGRPHNSPLHF.

The V call is TRBV12-1, the J call TRBJ2-7. TRBV12-1 is an annotated pseudogene. The CDR3 has 15 residues. CDR3 region: CASSLTFLGSYEQYF. CDR3 nucleotides: TGTGCCAGCAGCTTGACCTTTCTGGGCTCCTACGAGCAGTACTTC.

The table lists this clone with a few counts. The V call is TRBV3-1 (or the pseudogene TRBV3-2), the J call TRBJ1-6, with TRBD1 identical over 8 bases. J was trimmed by 5 bases and V by 2 bases; bases with no gene match: 8. This CDR3 region has 17 residues. Germline assignment: CDR1 LGHDT and CDR2 YNNKEL (reference sequence). The CDR3 region is CASSQTRTGPNNSPLHF. In DNA form, the CDR3 reads TGTGCCAGCAGCCAAACAAGGACAGGGCCGAATAATTCACCCCTCCACTTT.

The chain employs TRBV3-1 (or the pseudogene TRBV3-2) and TRBJ2-1; D call uncertain. V was pared by 1 base and J by 0 bases, with 7 bases between. Germline CDR1 is LGHDT and CDR2 is YNNKEL (reference sequence). The length of the CDR3 is 15 residues. Here the CDR3 reads CASSQGVSSYNEQFF. The DNA of the CDR3 is TGTGCCAGCAGCCAAGGAGTGAGCTCCTACAATGAGCAGTTCTTC.

This rearrangement joins TRBV7-2 to TRBJ2-7; D call uncertain. The CDR3 consists of 14 residues. Germline V CDR1 and CDR2: SGHTA, FQGNSA. V was cut by 6 bases and J by 0 bases, with 12 bases left in between. The CDR3: CASSGSASSYEQYF. CDR3 in DNA: TGTGCCAGCAGTGGATCAGCCTCCTCCTACGAGCAGTACTTC.

This chain uses TRBV28 with TRBJ1-1; 11 bases fit TRBD1. V shed 6 bases and J 3 bases; nucleotides not matched to a gene: 3. From germline, CDR1 is MDHEN and CDR2 SYDVKM. The CDR3 consists of 14 residues. CDR3 in amino acids: CASRDRGRDTEAFF. CDR3 nucleotides: TGTGCCAGCAGGGACAGGGGGCGTGACACTGAAGCTTTCTTT. Complete variable domain (other parts from reference TRBV28 and TRBJ1-1): DVKVTQSSRYLVKRTGEKVFLECVQDMDHENMFWYRQDPGLGLRLIYFSYDVKMKEKGDIPEGYSVSREKKERFSLILESASTNQTSMYLCASRDRGRDTEAFFGQGTRLTVV.

The gene calls are TRBV7-2 and TRBJ1-5; no firm D call. This CDR3 has 15 residues. Trimming removed 0 bases at V and 2 bases at J, with 8 bases between. Per the germline V gene, CDR1 is SGHTA and CDR2 is FQGNSA. The CDR3 region has the DNA TGTGCCAGCAGCTTAGCTGCCAGTGGCAATCAGCCCCAGCATTTT. The encoded protein is CASSLAASGNQPQHF.

The chain has TRBV7-3 and TRBJ2-1, with 7 bases that match TRBD2. J lost 0 bases, V lost 8 bases, and 10 bases had no gene match. CDR1 and CDR2 from the germline V gene are SGHTA and FQGTGA. The CDR3 is 16 amino acids. The CDR3 region has the DNA TGTGCCAGCTCCATAGGAGCGGGAACCTCCTACAATGAGCAGTTCTTC. Translated, it gives CASSIGAGTSYNEQFF.

There are a few counts of this clone. CDR3 protein: CASSPLPGGSTDTQYF. The CDR3 DNA is TGCGCCAGCAGCCCTCTTCCCGGGGGCAGCACAGATACGCAGTATTTT. The rearrangement links TRBV5-1 to TRBJ2-3; the D call may be TRBD1 or TRBD2 (6 bases each). V dropped 4 bases and J dropped 0 bases, with 15 bases sitting between them. CDR1 SGHRS and CDR2 YFSETQ come from the germline V gene. The CDR3 sequence is 16 residues long.

The V call is TRBV27, the J call TRBJ2-1; D possibly corresponds to TRBD2 (5 bases). The CDR3 extends over 15 amino acids. Germline V lookup: CDR1 MNHEY, CDR2 SMNVEV (reference sequence). The germline V and J ends were trimmed by 5 bases and 6 bases, with 17 bases remaining between them. CDR3 nucleotide sequence: TGTGCCAGCAGTCCCATAGGGAGAGATTTCAATGAGCAGTTCTTC. This translates into CASSPIGRDFNEQFF.

The CDR3 region has the DNA TGTGCCAGTAGTCTCAACCCGGCAGGGGCAGGCTACACCTTC. It is translated as CASSLNPAGAGYTF. The genes are TRBV19 and TRBJ1-2; possibly TRBD1 for D (6 bases). Trimming removed 5 bases from V and 8 bases from J, with 18 bases in between. Per the germline V gene, CDR1 is LNHDA and CDR2 is SQIVND (reference sequence). The CDR3 has 14 amino acids.

The chain recombines TRBV10-3 with TRBJ2-2, with 8 bases fitting TRBD1. In germline, CDR1 is ENHRY, CDR2 SYGVKD. With 10 bases clipped from V and 3 bases from J, the junction kept 7 bases outside the gene matches. The CDR3 covers 14 residues. CDR3 coding DNA: TGTGCCACCCGTCAGGGGGCTGACACCGGGGAGCTGTTTTTT. The encoded protein is CATRQGADTGELFF.